This section outlines one T cell receptor (beta chain) sequence together with its context. No antigen is known for it. Clones were read by immunoSEQ multiplex PCR, and TCRdb kept only the in-frame ones, dropping some. Of some 140,000 clones listed, 92% are singletons. The CDR3 is made up of 13 amino acids. V was pared by 2 bases and J by 6 bases, with 9 bases between. CDR1 and CDR2 (germline): SGHTA, FQGTGA. The data derive from a study of T cell responses to AZD1222 COVID-19 vaccine. The study's findings and limits: Repertoires were sampled only after the peak T cell response. Reports indicate that nearly half of spike-specific TCRs are directed at unmutated variant regions. Donors were largely white British and mainly female; clonal diversity was possibly underestimated. The number of AZD1222 recipients seropositive at baseline was only five or six.

This chain joins TRBV7-3 and TRBJ2-3, with TRBD1 as a possible D gene (5 bases). The specimen comprised peripheral blood, sampled on day 0 of AZD1222 vaccination. This clonotype originated in an adult in good health. CDR3: CASSLQGVDTQYF. CDR3 DNA: TGTGCCAGCAGCTTACAGGGTGTGGATACGCAGTATTTT.